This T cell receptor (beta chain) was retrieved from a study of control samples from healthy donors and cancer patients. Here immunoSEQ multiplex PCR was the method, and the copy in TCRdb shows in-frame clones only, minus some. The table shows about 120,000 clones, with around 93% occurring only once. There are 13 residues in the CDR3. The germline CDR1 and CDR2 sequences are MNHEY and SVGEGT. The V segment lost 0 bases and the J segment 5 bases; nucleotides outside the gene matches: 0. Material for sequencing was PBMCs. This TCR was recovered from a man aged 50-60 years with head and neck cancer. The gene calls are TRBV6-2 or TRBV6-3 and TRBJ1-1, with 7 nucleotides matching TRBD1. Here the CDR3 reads CASSYSTGTEAFF. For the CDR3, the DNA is TGTGCCAGCAGTTACTCGACAGGGACTGAAGCTTTCTTT.